The clone carrying this T cell receptor beta chain has ten or more counts. Its antigen is unknown. Memory CD4+ T cells were sorted as CD4+CD45RO+CD25- cells. The CDR3 spans 14 residues. CDR1 and CDR2 from the germline V gene are DFQATT and SNEGSKA (reference sequence). Trimming pared 3 bases from V and 3 bases from J, leaving 12 bases between. Constant-region reverse primers amplified full-length variable regions, followed by semi-nested Nested Universal Primer A PCR. TCRdb independently ran MiXCR on the 5' RACE reads; one entry per CDR3 protein. The sample carries about 64,000 distinct CDR3 sequences, less than 25% recorded once. General observations from the study: Greatest tumor Treg TCR overlap was with tumor naive CD4+ cells.

Sequenced material: memory CD4+ T cells sorted from a lymph node. Subset meaning: memory CD4+ T cells, CD4+CD45RO+CD25-. The receptor was derived from a female donor with breast cancer. This chain uses TRBV20-1 with TRBJ2-1, with D possibly being TRBD2 (6 bases). This chain's CDR3 is CSARGGRGYNEQFF. CDR3 nucleotides: TGCAGTGCTAGGGGGGGTAGAGGCTACAATGAGCAGTTCTTC.